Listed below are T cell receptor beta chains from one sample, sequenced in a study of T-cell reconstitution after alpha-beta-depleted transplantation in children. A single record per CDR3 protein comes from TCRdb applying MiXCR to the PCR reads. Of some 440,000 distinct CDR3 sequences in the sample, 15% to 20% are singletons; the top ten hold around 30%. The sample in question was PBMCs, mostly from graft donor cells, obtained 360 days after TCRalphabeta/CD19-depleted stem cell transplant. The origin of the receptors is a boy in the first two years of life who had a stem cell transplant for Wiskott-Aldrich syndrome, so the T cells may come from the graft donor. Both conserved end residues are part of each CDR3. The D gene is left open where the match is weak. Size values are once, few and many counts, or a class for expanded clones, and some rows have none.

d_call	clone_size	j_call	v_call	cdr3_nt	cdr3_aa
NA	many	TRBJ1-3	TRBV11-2	TGTGCCAGCAGCGCCTTTGAGGGATCTGGAAACACCATATATTTT	CASSAFEGSGNTIYF
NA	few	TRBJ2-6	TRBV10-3	TGTGCCATCAGTGAGCCTGGACTCTTCTCTGGGGCCAACGTCCTGACTTTC	CAISEPGLFSGANVLTF
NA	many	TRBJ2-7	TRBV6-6	TGTGCCAGCAGCCGGACCTACGAGCAGTACTTC	CASSRTYEQYF
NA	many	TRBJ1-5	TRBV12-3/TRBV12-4	TGTGCCAGCAGTTTCCGTAGCAATCAGCCCCAGCATTTT	CASSFRSNQPQHF
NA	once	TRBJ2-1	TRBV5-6	TGTGCCAGCAGCTTGGGGACAAATCTCTACAATGAGCAGTTCTTC	CASSLGTNLYNEQFF
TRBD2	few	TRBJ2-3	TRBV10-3	TGTGCCACCGAGGGATGGTCGACTAGCGGGGACACAGATACGCAGTATTTT	CATEGWSTSGDTDTQYF
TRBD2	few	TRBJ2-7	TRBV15	TGTGCCACCAGCAAGTCAATAGCGGGAGAAACCTACGAGCAGTACTTC	CATSKSIAGETYEQYF
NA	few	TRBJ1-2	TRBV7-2	TGTGCCAGCAGCCGCATACAGGCACTCTATGGCTACACCTTC	CASSRIQALYGYTF
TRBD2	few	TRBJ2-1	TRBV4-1	TGCGCCAGCAGCCAGGGGACTCTAGCGGGAGGGCAGAACAATGAGCAGTTCTTC	CASSQGTLAGGQNNEQFF
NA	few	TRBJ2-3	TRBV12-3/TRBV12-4	TGTGCCAGCATGGGGGTCACAGATACGCAGTATTTT	CASMGVTDTQYF
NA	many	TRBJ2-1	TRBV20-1	TGCAGTGCTAGAGATCTAAATGAGCAGTTCTTC	CSARDLNEQFF
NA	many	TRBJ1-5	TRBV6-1	TGTGCCAGCAGCTTTAGAAATAGCAATCAGCCCCAGCATTTT	CASSFRNSNQPQHF
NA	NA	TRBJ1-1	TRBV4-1	TGCGCCAGCAGCCTAGGAGGGGATTACACTGAAGCTTTCTTT	CASSLGGDYTEAFF
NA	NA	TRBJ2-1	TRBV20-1	TGCAGTGCTACCCGGACAGCCTACAATGAGCAGTTCTTC	CSATRTAYNEQFF
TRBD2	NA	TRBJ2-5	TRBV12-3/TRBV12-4	TGTGCCAGCAGGATGACTAGCGGGGGACGAGGGACCCAGTACTTC	CASRMTSGGRGTQYF
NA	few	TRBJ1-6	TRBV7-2	TGTGCCAGCAGCTTAGCTGGGGCCGGGAGCAATTCACCCCTCCACTTT	CASSLAGAGSNSPLHF
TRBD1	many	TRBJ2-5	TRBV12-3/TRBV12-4	TGTGCCAGCAGCCACCGGGACAGACCCCGGAAGACCCAGTACTTC	CASSHRDRPRKTQYF
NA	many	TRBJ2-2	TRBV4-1	TGCGCCAGCAGCCAAGGGGGGGGGGAGCTGTTTTTT	CASSQGGGELFF
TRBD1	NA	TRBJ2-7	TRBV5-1	TGCGCCAGCAGCTCCGCAGGGGGCAGGGCACACGAGCAGTACTTC	CASSSAGGRAHEQYF
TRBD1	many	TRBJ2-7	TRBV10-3	TGTGCCACCGGACAGGTCTACGAGCAGTACTTC	CATGQVYEQYF
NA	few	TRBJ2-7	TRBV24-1	TGTGCCACCAGTGACCTCACTTTGGCGGGGAGCTACGAGCAGTACTTC	CATSDLTLAGSYEQYF
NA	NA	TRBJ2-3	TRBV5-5	TGTGCCACTCAGCGCGGGATGGTATCGGATACGCAGTATTTT	CATQRGMVSDTQYF
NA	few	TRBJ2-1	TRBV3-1	TGTGCCAGCAGCCAAGCTTTCAATGAGCAGTTCTTC	CASSQAFNEQFF
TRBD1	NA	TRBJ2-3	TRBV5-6	TGTGCCAGCAGCTTTACAGGGGCGAGTACGCAGTATTTT	CASSFTGASTQYF
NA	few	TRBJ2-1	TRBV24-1	TGTGCCACCAGTGGTATCGGGGATGAGCAGTTCTTC	CATSGIGDEQFF
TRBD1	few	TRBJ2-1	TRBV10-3	TGTGCCATCAGTGAGGTGTTAGGGGACAGGGGATACAATGAGCAGTTCTTC	CAISEVLGDRGYNEQFF
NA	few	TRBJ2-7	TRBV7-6	TGTGCCAGCAGCTTGGCCGACGGAGAGGGCTACGAGCAGTACTTC	CASSLADGEGYEQYF
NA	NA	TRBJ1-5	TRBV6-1	TGTGCCAGCAGCTCCAGGGCAGCGACCAATCAGCCCCAGCATTTT	CASSSRAATNQPQHF
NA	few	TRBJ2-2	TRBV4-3	TGCGCCAGCAGCAGGAAGGGTCTAAACACCGGGGAGCTGTTTTTT	CASSRKGLNTGELFF
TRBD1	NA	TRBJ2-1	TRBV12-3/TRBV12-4	TGTGCCAGCAGTTTCTACAGGGGTAAAAATGAGCAGTTCTTC	CASSFYRGKNEQFF
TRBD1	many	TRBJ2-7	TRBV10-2	TGCGCCAGCACGCAATGGGACAGGGACGAGCAGTACTTC	CASTQWDRDEQYF
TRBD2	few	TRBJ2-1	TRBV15	TGTGCCACCAGCAGAAAGCGGGAGGGTTACAATGAGCAGTTCTTC	CATSRKREGYNEQFF
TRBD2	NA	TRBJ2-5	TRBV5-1	TGCGCCAGCAGTTTCGGACTAGCGGGGGCCAGGGATCGGGAGACCCAGTACTTC	CASSFGLAGARDRETQYF
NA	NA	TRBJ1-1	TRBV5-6	TGTGCCAGCAGCACCACACTAGTTCTGGGGTTCACTGAAGCTTTCTTT	CASSTTLVLGFTEAFF
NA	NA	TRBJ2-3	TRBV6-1	TGTGCCAGCAGAAGGAGTGGGGCGGGGACCAGGGATACGCAGTATTTT	CASRRSGAGTRDTQYF
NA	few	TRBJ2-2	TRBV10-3	TGTGCCATTAGACACGACACCGGGGAGCTGTTTTTT	CAIRHDTGELFF
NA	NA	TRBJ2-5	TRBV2	TGTGCCAGCAGTGAAGTGGGGACTGCGCAAGAGACCCAGTACTTC	CASSEVGTAQETQYF
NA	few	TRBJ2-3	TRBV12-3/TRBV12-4	TGTGCCAGCAGTTTAAGGCTGTGGACAGTAATTGCAGATACGCAGTATTTT	CASSLRLWTVIADTQYF
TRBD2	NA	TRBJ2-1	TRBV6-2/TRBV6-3	TGTGCCAGCAGTTATAGTAGCGGGAGAACCTACAATGAGCAGTTCTTC	CASSYSSGRTYNEQFF
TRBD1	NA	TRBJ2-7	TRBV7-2	TGTGCCAGCAGCTGGACAGGGGACCACTCCTGCGAGCAGTACTTC	CASSWTGDHSCEQYF
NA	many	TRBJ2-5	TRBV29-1	TGCAGCGCCGTGCCCCCTCAAGAGACCCAGTACTTC	CSAVPPQETQYF
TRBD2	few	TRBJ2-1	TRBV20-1	TGCAGTGCTAGAGAACTAGCGGAACTTCACAATGAGCAGTTCTTC	CSARELAELHNEQFF
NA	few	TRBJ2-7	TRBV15	TGTGCCACCAGCAGAGTGGGGGGTACCTACGAGCAGTACTTC	CATSRVGGTYEQYF
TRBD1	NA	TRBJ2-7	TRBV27	TGTGCCAGCAGTTTATCAGGGACAGGACCGACCTGGCGGTACTTC	CASSLSGTGPTWRYF
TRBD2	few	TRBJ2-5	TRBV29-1	TGCAGCATTTGGGGAATCCGCGGGGGGGCCCAAGAGACCCAGTACTTC	CSIWGIRGGAQETQYF
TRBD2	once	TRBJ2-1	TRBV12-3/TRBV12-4	TGTGCCAGCAGTATCCCAGCGGGAGTGTCCTACAATGAGCAGTTCTTC	CASSIPAGVSYNEQFF
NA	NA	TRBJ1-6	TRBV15	TGTGCCACCAGCAGAGATCCCCCGCAAGGGCTCTATAATTCACCCCTCCACTTT	CATSRDPPQGLYNSPLHF
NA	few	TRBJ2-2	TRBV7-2	TGTGCCAGCAGCTTAAGGCTACCTAACACCGGGGAGCTGTTTTTT	CASSLRLPNTGELFF
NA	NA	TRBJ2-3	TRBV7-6	TGTGCCAGCAGCTTAGATGGGCTAGTTACAGATACGCAGTATTTT	CASSLDGLVTDTQYF
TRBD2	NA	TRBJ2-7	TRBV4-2	TGTGCCAGCAGCCAAGGGACTAGTTACTACGAGCAGTACTTC	CASSQGTSYYEQYF
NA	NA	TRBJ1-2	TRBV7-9	TGTGCCAGCAGTTACGGGGCATCTAACTATGGCTACACCTTC	CASSYGASNYGYTF
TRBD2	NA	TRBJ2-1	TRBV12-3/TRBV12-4	TGTGCCAGCAGCCCGGGATTAAATCCGGGACTAGGGATTGAGCAGTTCTTC	CASSPGLNPGLGIEQFF
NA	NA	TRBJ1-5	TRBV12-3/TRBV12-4	TGTGCCAGCAGTTTACGTTCCCGGCACAATCAGCCCCAGCATTTT	CASSLRSRHNQPQHF
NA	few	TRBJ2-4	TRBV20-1	TGCAGTGCTAGAGACGGAGCACTAGCCAAAAACATTCAGTACTTC	CSARDGALAKNIQYF
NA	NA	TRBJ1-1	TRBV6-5	TGTGCCAGCAGTTACTTGGAGAACACTGAAGCTTTCTTT	CASSYLENTEAFF
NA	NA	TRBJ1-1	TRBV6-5	TGTGCCAGCAGTTACCGCTACAGGCTGAACACTGAAGCTTTCTTT	CASSYRYRLNTEAFF
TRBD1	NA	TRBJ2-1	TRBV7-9	TGTGCCAGCAGCCCCCGGGACAGGGGGTCGTTCTTC	CASSPRDRGSFF
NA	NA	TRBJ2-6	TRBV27	TGTGCCAGCAGTAATACATTCAGAGGCGCCAACGTCCTGACTTTC	CASSNTFRGANVLTF